The rows below give T cell receptor beta chains drawn from one sample of a study of T cells in Graves' hyperthyroidism and ophthalmopathy. One entry per CDR3 protein results from TCRdb running MiXCR on the multiplex PCR reads. The sample holds fewer than 600,000 distinct CDR3 sequences; 13% to 15% are singletons and the top ten take 14%. The sample taken for sequencing was blood. The receptor source for this set is a woman in her thirties or forties with Graves' hyperthyroidism. Both conserved end residues are part of each CDR3. Each record gives: J gene, clone size, V gene, D gene, CDR3 DNA, CDR3 protein. The D gene is left open where the match is weak. The size entry is marked missing in some rows and otherwise reads once, few, many or a size class.

TRBJ2-1 | many | TRBV7-3 | TRBD2 | TGTGCCAGCAGCCCACTAGCGGGGAGAGGGAATGAGCAGTTCTTC | CASSPLAGRGNEQFF
TRBJ2-3 | many | TRBV3-1 | TRBD2 | TGTGCCAGCAGCGCATCTAGCGGGACAGATACGCAGTATTTT | CASSASSGTDTQYF
TRBJ1-2 | NA | TRBV29-1 | NA | TGCAGCGTTGAAGACACCCAGGGATCAAACTATGGCTACACCTTC | CSVEDTQGSNYGYTF
TRBJ2-3 | NA | TRBV15 | TRBD2 | TGTGCCACCAGCGGCGCCATTGGATCTAGCGGAGGCACAGATACGCAGTATTTT | CATSGAIGSSGGTDTQYF
TRBJ2-7 | few | TRBV7-2 | NA | TGTGCCAGCAGCTCCGGTCCGGGGGCGGGCCCCGAGCAGTACTTC | CASSSGPGAGPEQYF
TRBJ2-3 | many | TRBV20-1 | NA | TGCAGTGCTAGCCCAGTGGGGGTTATGAGCACAGATACGCAGTATTTT | CSASPVGVMSTDTQYF
TRBJ1-5 | many | TRBV28 | TRBD1 | TGTGCCAGCAGCGGACAGGGGAGGGGTCAGCCCCAGCATTTT | CASSGQGRGQPQHF
TRBJ1-2 | many | TRBV3-1 | NA | TGTGCCAGCAGCCAAGCCCAGAACTATGGCTACACCTTC | CASSQAQNYGYTF
TRBJ2-2 | many | TRBV11-2 | NA | TGTGCCAGCAGCTTGGGGGGGCTATACGGGGAGCTGTTTTTT | CASSLGGLYGELFF
TRBJ1-3 | many | TRBV7-9 | NA | TGTGCCAGCAGCCCACGGACAGCTGGAAACACCATATATTTT | CASSPRTAGNTIYF
TRBJ2-7 | NA | TRBV27 | NA | TGTGCCAGCAGACTAGCACTAGCGAGGGGGGCAGGGCAGTACTTC | CASRLALARGAGQYF
TRBJ2-7 | many | TRBV11-2 | TRBD1 | TGTGCCAGCAGCTCTGGACAGGGATCCGACAAGCAGTACTTC | CASSSGQGSDKQYF
TRBJ2-7 | few | TRBV5-1 | NA | TGCGCCAGCAGCTTGGTAAGCCGTCAGGGGAGTACCTACGAGCAGTACTTC | CASSLVSRQGSTYEQYF
TRBJ1-3 | few | TRBV11-2 | NA | TGTGCCAGCAGCGAGTTCCCTACAGGGCGAAACACCATATATTTT | CASSEFPTGRNTIYF
TRBJ2-7 | many | TRBV18 | NA | TGTGCCAGCTCACCTCGAGGGGGGCCTTACGAGCAGTACTTC | CASSPRGGPYEQYF
TRBJ2-7 | NA | TRBV10-1 | NA | TGCGCCAGGAGCGGACAGTCCACGGGCGAGCAGTACTTC | CARSGQSTGEQYF
TRBJ1-1 | NA | TRBV19 | NA | TGTGCCAGCTGCCGGGGCTCCACTGAAGCTTTCTTT | CASCRGSTEAFF
TRBJ1-4 | NA | TRBV5-4 | NA | TGTGCCAGCAGCTCGAAACAGGGTGCTGGTAATGAAAAACTGTTTTTT | CASSSKQGAGNEKLFF
TRBJ2-6 | many | TRBV7-2 | NA | TGTGCCAGCAGCTTGACGTTTGGGGCCAACGTCCTGACTTTC | CASSLTFGANVLTF
TRBJ2-5 | few | TRBV6-1 | TRBD2 | TGTGCCAGCGCCGAGGCTAGCGGGAGAGTTGGAGGGACCCAGTACTTC | CASAEASGRVGGTQYF
TRBJ1-1 | few | TRBV29-1 | NA | TGCAGCGTTGAACGGGACGGCAGCAGAGAAGCTTTCTTT | CSVERDGSREAFF
TRBJ2-3 | NA | TRBV5-1 | TRBD2 | TGCGCCAGCAGCGTTGCGGGAGCCGATACGCAGTATTTT | CASSVAGADTQYF
TRBJ1-1 | few | TRBV13 | NA | TGTGCCAGCAGCTTATGGCGAATGAACACTGAAGCTTTCTTT | CASSLWRMNTEAFF
TRBJ2-1 | many | TRBV18 | TRBD2 | TGTGCCAGCTCACCAGCTAGCGGTAACTCCTACAATGAGCAGTTCTTC | CASSPASGNSYNEQFF
TRBJ2-1 | many | TRBV6-1 | NA | TGTGCCAGCAGCATGGAGAGGGAAAGCTCCTACAATGAGCAGTTCTTC | CASSMERESSYNEQFF
TRBJ1-2 | few | TRBV12-3/TRBV12-4 | TRBD1 | TGTGCCAGCACTTCCGGGACAGGGCGGGACTATGGCTACACCTTC | CASTSGTGRDYGYTF
TRBJ1-1 | many | TRBV27 | TRBD1 | TGTGCCAGCCGAACCTGGGGGACAGGGGGCACTCGGGACACTGAAGCTTTCTTT | CASRTWGTGGTRDTEAFF
TRBJ2-7 | many | TRBV28 | TRBD2 | TGTGCCAGCAGTTCGACCTCTGGGGGCGGGAGGCGGCTTTCCTACGAGCAGTACTTC | CASSSTSGGGRRLSYEQYF
TRBJ2-1 | many | TRBV7-3 | TRBD2 | TGTGCCAGCAGGCTAGCGGGAGGGTCCCTCTCCTACAATGAGCAGTTCTTC | CASRLAGGSLSYNEQFF
TRBJ2-2 | few | TRBV6-1 | TRBD2 | TGTGCCAGCTTTTCTACTAGCGGGTTGACCGGGGAGCTGTTTTTT | CASFSTSGLTGELFF
TRBJ1-4 | many | TRBV5-1 | NA | TGCGCCAGCAGCGTGGGATCCACGACTAATGAAAAACTGTTTTTT | CASSVGSTTNEKLFF
TRBJ2-7 | medium-sized | TRBV28 | TRBD1 | TGTGCCAGCACCAGGGACAGGGGGCGATACGAGCAGTACTTC | CASTRDRGRYEQYF
TRBJ2-3 | few | TRBV20-1 | TRBD2 | TGCAGTTTGACTAGCGGGAGAGACAGCACAGATACGCAGTATTTT | CSLTSGRDSTDTQYF
TRBJ1-5 | many | TRBV30 | NA | TGTGCCTGGAGTGGGGACCGGGGGGCCGTTAGCAATCAGCCCCAGCATTTT | CAWSGDRGAVSNQPQHF
TRBJ2-7 | many | TRBV5-1 | TRBD1 | TGCGCCAGCAGCCCTGGGGACAGGGGCTACGAGCAGTACTTC | CASSPGDRGYEQYF
TRBJ1-1 | many | TRBV12-3/TRBV12-4 | NA | TGTGCCAGCAGCCTCGGGAACCAAGACACTGAAGCTTTCTTT | CASSLGNQDTEAFF
TRBJ2-2 | few | TRBV4-1 | TRBD1 | TGCGCCAGCAGCCAAGCTACAGGGGGAATATCCGGGGAGCTGTTTTTT | CASSQATGGISGELFF
TRBJ1-2 | many | TRBV10-3 | NA | TGTGCCATCAGTGAGCTGTCAGGACGTGGCTACACCTTC | CAISELSGRGYTF
TRBJ2-5 | many | TRBV2 | NA | TGTGCCAGCAGTGAATTCTCGGAGTACGAGACCCAGTACTTC | CASSEFSEYETQYF
TRBJ2-3 | many | TRBV20-1 | TRBD2 | TGCAGTGCGCCGACTAGCGGGGGCACAGATACGCAGTATTTT | CSAPTSGGTDTQYF
TRBJ1-1 | NA | TRBV3-1 | NA | TGTGCCAGCAGCCAGAATAGAAGGGGGGGATTGAACACTGAAGCTTTCTTT | CASSQNRRGGLNTEAFF
TRBJ2-4 | many | TRBV11-3 | NA | TGTGCCAGCAGCTTATACCAGGATGGAAACATTCAGTACTTC | CASSLYQDGNIQYF
TRBJ2-7 | NA | TRBV6-4 | NA | TGTGCCAGCAGTGACCTAGCCAAATTCTCCTACGAGCAGTACTTC | CASSDLAKFSYEQYF
TRBJ2-5 | many | TRBV6-5 | NA | TGTGCCAGCAGTTACTCCGACCAAGAGACCCAGTACTTC | CASSYSDQETQYF
TRBJ2-7 | few | TRBV19 | NA | TGTGCCAGTAGTGGGCCCAGTTATTTCGAGCAGTACTTC | CASSGPSYFEQYF
TRBJ2-2 | many | TRBV2 | NA | TGTGCCAGCAGCCCCCGGGCGGACACCGGGGAGCTGTTTTTT | CASSPRADTGELFF
TRBJ2-2 | few | TRBV28 | NA | TGTGCCAGCAGTTCCACCCCACAAAGGCTCACCGGGGAGCTGTTTTTT | CASSSTPQRLTGELFF
TRBJ2-3 | NA | TRBV7-9 | TRBD2 | TGTGCCAGCAGCCGACCTAGCGGGAGGGGAGATACGCAGTATTTT | CASSRPSGRGDTQYF
TRBJ2-3 | many | TRBV11-2 | TRBD2 | TGTGCCAGCAGCTTCTCGGGAGGGACAGATACGCAGTATTTT | CASSFSGGTDTQYF
TRBJ2-5 | NA | TRBV2 | NA | TGTGCCAGCAGACCTGGCCGGGCCGTGAACTTTCAAGAGACCCAGTACTTC | CASRPGRAVNFQETQYF
TRBJ1-1 | few | TRBV6-1 | NA | TGTGCCAGCAGTGTTACAGGGTTGGCTTTCTTT | CASSVTGLAFF
TRBJ2-2 | many | TRBV6-2/TRBV6-3 | TRBD2 | TGTGCCAGCAGTTACTCGATGCGGGAGGGCCCGAACACCGGGGAGCTGTTTTTT | CASSYSMREGPNTGELFF
TRBJ2-7 | many | TRBV18 | TRBD1 | TGTGCCAGCTCACTCAAGACAGGGGTCAACGAGCAGTACTTC | CASSLKTGVNEQYF
TRBJ2-7 | many | TRBV27 | NA | TGTGCCAGCAGTCCCCAGGCCCTAGCAATCTACGAGCAGTACTTC | CASSPQALAIYEQYF
TRBJ2-7 | NA | TRBV2 | TRBD1 | TGTGCCAGCATCCCGGGACAGGTTCACGAGCAGTACTTC | CASIPGQVHEQYF
TRBJ1-2 | many | TRBV24-1 | NA | TGTGCCACCAGTGTTGGGGAGCGATCGGGCTACACCTTC | CATSVGERSGYTF
TRBJ1-1 | NA | TRBV2 | TRBD1 | TGTGCCAGCAGTCCCGGGACAGGATACATGAACACTGAAGCTTTCTTT | CASSPGTGYMNTEAFF
TRBJ2-7 | many | TRBV18 | TRBD2 | TGTGCCAGCTCCCGACGGGAGGGATCCGAGCAGTACTTC | CASSRREGSEQYF